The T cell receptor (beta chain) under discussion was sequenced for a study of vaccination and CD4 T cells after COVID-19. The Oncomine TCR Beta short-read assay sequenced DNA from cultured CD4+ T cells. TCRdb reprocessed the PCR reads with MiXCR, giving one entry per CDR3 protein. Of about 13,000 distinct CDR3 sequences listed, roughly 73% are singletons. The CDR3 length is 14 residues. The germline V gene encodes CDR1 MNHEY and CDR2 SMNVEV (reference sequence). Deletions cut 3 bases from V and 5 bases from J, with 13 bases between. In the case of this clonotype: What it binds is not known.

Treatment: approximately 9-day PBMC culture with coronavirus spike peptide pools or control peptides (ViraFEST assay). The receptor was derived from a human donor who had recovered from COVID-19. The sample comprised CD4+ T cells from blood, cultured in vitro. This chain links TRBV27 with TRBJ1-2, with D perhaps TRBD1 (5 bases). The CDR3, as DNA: TGTGCCAGCAGTTTTAACCGGGACTATTATGGCTACACCTTC. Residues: CASSFNRDYYGYTF.